Reported below is one TCR beta chain. These data belong to a study of shared clonotypes between healthy human individuals. Trimming removed 3 bases at V and 7 bases at J, with 18 bases between. The CDR3 runs 15 residues. The germline gives CDR1 SGHAT, CDR2 FQNNGV. Sequenced by immunoSEQ multiplex PCR; TCRdb stores in-frame clones only, minus some. The data show some 240,000 clones, just over 65% seen once. The chain is built from TRBV11-2 and TRBJ2-5; the D gene could be TRBD1 or TRBD2 (5 bases each). The sample consisted of memory CD4+ T cells sorted from blood. Subset of the sample: CD45RA-negative fraction. This TCR derives from a man aged 30 to 45 in good health. The CDR3 spells CASSFKGSGRRTQYF. Here the CDR3 DNA reads TGTGCCAGCAGCTTTAAGGGATCGGGGCGTCGGACCCAGTACTTC.